This TCR beta chain was recorded in a study of blood T cells in healthy people across ages. Study-level points and caveats: In older individuals, TCR beta diversity per million T cells was lower, falling roughly linearly with age.

Concerning this clonotype itself: Its antigen is unknown.

V was clipped by 3 bases and J by 7 bases; unmatched bases: 4. Germline loops: CDR1 SNHLY, CDR2 FYNNEI. The CDR3 is 15 residues long. Sample-barcoded 5' priming and a J-beta primer mix drove a second PCR of 7 to 11 cycles. TCRdb processed the 5' RACE reads anew with MiXCR; each CDR3 protein has one entry. The sample carries roughly 1,800,000 distinct CDR3 sequences, 49% recorded once. The clonotype originates from a middle-aged woman in good health. The chain combines TRBV2 with TRBJ2-1; 12 bases agree with TRBD2. The sequenced sample was blood. The CDR3 region is CASSDITSGRNEQFF. The DNA of the CDR3 is TGTGCCAGCAGTGATATAACTAGCGGGAGGAATGAGCAGTTCTTC.